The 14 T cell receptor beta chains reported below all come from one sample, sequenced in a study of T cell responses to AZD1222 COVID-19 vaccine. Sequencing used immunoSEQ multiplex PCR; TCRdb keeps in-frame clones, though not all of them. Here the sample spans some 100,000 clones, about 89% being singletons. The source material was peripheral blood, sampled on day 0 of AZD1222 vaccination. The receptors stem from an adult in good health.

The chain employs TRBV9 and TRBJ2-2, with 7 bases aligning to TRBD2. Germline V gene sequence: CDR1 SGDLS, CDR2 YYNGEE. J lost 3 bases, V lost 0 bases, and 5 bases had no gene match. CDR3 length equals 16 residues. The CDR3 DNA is TGTGCCAGCAGCGTAGCTATGGCGGGGGACACCGGGGAGCTGTTTTTT. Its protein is CASSVAMAGDTGELFF. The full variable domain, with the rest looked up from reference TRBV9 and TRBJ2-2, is DSGVTQTPKHLITATGQRVTLRCSPRSGDLSVYWYQQSLDQGLQFLIQYYNGEERAKGNILERFSAQQFPDLHSELNLSSLELGDSALYFCASSVAMAGDTGELFFGEGSRLTVL.

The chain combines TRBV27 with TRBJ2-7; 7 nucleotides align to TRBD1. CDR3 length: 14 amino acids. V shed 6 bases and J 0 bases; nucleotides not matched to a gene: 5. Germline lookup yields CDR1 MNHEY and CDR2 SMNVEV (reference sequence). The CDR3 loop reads CASSPTGLSYEQYF. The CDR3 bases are TGTGCCAGCAGCCCGACAGGGCTCTCCTACGAGCAGTACTTC.

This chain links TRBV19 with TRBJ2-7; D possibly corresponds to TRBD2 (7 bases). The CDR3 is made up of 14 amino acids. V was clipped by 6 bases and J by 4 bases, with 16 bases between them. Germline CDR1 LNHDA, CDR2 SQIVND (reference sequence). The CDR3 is CASSRGGDMYEQYF. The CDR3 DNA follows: TGTGCCAGTAGCCGAGGGGGGGACATGTACGAGCAGTACTTC.

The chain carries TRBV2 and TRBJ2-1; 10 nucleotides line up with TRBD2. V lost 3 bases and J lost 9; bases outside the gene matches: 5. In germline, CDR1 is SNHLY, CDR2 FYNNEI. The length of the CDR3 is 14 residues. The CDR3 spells CASSEATSGAEQFF. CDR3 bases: TGTGCCAGCAGTGAGGCCACTAGCGGGGCTGAGCAGTTCTTC.

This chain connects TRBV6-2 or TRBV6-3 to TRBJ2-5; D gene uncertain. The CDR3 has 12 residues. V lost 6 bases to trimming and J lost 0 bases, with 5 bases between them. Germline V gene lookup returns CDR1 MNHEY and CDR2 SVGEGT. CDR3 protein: CASSSYQETQYF. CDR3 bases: TGTGCCAGCAGCTCGTACCAAGAGACCCAGTACTTC.

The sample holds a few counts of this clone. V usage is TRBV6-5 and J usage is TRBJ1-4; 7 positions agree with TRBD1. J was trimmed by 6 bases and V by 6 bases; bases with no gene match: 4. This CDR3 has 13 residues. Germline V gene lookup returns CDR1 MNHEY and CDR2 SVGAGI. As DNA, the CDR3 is TGTGCCAGCAGCGGGACAGCTCATGAAAAACTGTTTTTT. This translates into CASSGTAHEKLFF.

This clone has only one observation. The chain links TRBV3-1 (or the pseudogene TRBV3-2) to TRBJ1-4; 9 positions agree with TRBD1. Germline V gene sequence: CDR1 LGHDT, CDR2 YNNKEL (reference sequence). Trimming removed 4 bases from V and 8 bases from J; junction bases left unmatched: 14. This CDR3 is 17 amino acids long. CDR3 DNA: TGTGCCAGCAGCCCCAAGGTCTCGACAGGGGGAGGCGAAAAACTGTTTTTT. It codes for CASSPKVSTGGGEKLFF.

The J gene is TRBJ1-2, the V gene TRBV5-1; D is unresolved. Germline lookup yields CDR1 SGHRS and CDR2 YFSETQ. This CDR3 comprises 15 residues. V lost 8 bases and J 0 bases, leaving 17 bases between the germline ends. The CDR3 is CASNANPRANYGYTF. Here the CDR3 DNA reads TGCGCCAGTAACGCAAACCCCCGGGCTAACTATGGCTACACCTTC.

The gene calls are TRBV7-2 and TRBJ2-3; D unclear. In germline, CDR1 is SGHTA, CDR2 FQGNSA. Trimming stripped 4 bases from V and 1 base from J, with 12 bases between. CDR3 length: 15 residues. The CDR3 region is CASSSRSGRTDTQYF. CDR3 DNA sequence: TGTGCCAGCAGCTCGCGCTCTGGGCGCACAGATACGCAGTATTTT.

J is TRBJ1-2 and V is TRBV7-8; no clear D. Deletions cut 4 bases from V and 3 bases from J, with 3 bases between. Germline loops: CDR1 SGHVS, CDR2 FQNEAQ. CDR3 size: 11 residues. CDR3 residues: CASSSHYGYTF. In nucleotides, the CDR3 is TGTGCCAGCAGCTCCCACTATGGCTACACCTTC.

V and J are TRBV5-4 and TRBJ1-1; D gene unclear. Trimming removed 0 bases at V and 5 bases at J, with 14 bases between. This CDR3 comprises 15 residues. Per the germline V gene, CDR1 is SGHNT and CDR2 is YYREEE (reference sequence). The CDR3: CASSLDRGIWTEAFF. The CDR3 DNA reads TGTGCCAGCAGCTTGGATCGCGGGATCTGGACTGAAGCTTTCTTT. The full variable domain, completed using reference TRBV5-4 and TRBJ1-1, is ETGVTQSPTHLIKTRGQQVTLRCSSQSGHNTVSWYQQALGQGPQFIFQYYREEENGRGNFPPRFSGLQFPNYSSELNVNALELDDSALYLCASSLDRGIWTEAFFGQGTRLTVV.

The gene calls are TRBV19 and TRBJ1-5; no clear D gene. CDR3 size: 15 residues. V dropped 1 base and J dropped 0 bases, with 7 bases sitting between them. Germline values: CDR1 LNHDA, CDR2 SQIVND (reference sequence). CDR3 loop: CASSIAVRSNQPQHF. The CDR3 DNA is TGTGCCAGTAGTATAGCGGTCCGTAGCAATCAGCCCCAGCATTTT.

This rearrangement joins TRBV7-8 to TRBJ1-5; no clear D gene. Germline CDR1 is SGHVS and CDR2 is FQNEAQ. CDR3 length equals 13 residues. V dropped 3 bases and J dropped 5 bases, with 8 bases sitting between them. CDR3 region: CASSLAGYQPQHF. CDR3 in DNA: TGTGCCAGCAGCTTGGCTGGTTATCAGCCCCAGCATTTT. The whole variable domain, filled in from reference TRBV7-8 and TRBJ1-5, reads GAGVSQSPRYKVAKRGQDVALRCDPISGHVSLFWYQQALGQGPEFLTYFQNEAQLDKSGLPSDRFFAERPEGSVSTLKIQRTQQEDSAVYLCASSLAGYQPQHFGDGTRLSIL.

In DNA, the CDR3 is TGTGCCAGCAGCGGGCCGTTCCAGCCCCAGCATTTT. Protein: CASSGPFQPQHF. The J gene is TRBJ1-5, the V gene TRBV7-9; D unresolved. This CDR3 is built from 12 residues. Germline V gene sequence: CDR1 SEHNR, CDR2 FQNEAQ (reference sequence). Trimming removed 5 bases at V and 7 bases at J, with 9 bases between.